This T cell receptor beta chain is drawn from a study of Ad26.COV2.S vaccination and SARS-CoV-2 variants. The study's findings and limits: Spike-specific CD8+ and CD4+ T cell responses reportedly showed substantial breadth after vaccination. Relative to placebo recipients, vaccine recipients exhibited elevated spike-specific TCR breadth. Quantification of TCR breadth and depth may have yielded underestimates of total T cell responses. Vaccine and placebo recipients had comparable breadth of non-spike TCRs.

Profiling relied on immunoSEQ multiplex PCR, and the TCRdb table lists in-frame clones only, not all of them. Of around 170,000 clones listed, around nine tenths are singletons. Germline V gene sequence: CDR1 SNHLY, CDR2 FYNNEI. V was shortened by 3 bases and J by 9 bases, with 12 bases between the two germline ends. CDR3 length: 12 amino acids. This clone was seen only once. Its antigen is unidentified. Sequencing used peripheral blood, obtained after recovery from COVID-19. This chain links TRBV2 with TRBJ2-7, with D unclear. This receptor was identified in a human donor who had recovered from COVID-19. CDR3 in amino acids: CASSDDWKGQYF. Written as DNA, the CDR3 is TGTGCCAGCAGTGACGACTGGAAGGGGCAGTACTTC. Full variable domain (outside the CDR3, taken from reference TRBV2 and TRBJ2-7): EPEVTQTPSHQVTQMGQEVILRCVPISNHLYFYWYRQILGQKVEFLVSFYNNEISEKSEIFDDQFSVERPDGSNFTLKIRSTKLEDSAMYFCASSDDWKGQYFGPGTRLTVT.